This T cell receptor beta chain was captured in a study of blood T cell repertoires in COVID-19. In the study overall: Sites across the United States, Italy and Spain contributed samples from acute and convalescent COVID-19. In each case, the material was cDNA or gDNA derived from T cells, B-cell-depleted T cells, or PBMCs.

As originally analysed: Researchers report that nucleated cell counts were estimated from reference gene primer amplification. Method: immunoSEQ multiplex PCR; TCRdb's copy keeps in-frame clones and lacks some. Clone size and V and J calls were adopted from that table, with D and trimming inferred from the DNA. The data hold roughly 60,000 clones, with approximately 78% observed a single time. Trimming removed 7 bases from V and 1 base from J; junction bases left unmatched: 9. The germline V gene has CDR1 SGHRS and CDR2 YFSETQ. CDR3 length: 16 residues. The material sequenced was peripheral blood. The origin of this receptor is an elderly man with acute or convalescent COVID-19. The gene calls are TRBV5-1 and TRBJ2-3; TRBD1 agrees at 10 bases. The CDR3 region has the DNA TGCGCCAGCTCGGCGGGGACAGGGGTCGGCACAGATACGCAGTATTTT. Encoded protein: CASSAGTGVGTDTQYF.